What follows are 30 T cell receptor beta chains derived from one specimen sequenced in a study of OX40 agonist ivuxolimab in advanced cancers. Data came from immunoSEQ multiplex PCR; TCRdb stores just in-frame clones and leaves some out. The table shows roughly 61,000 clones, with approximately 90% occurring only once. Sequencing was performed on CD4+ or CD8+ T cells sorted from blood, taken in a trial of the OX40 agonist ivuxolimab. The receptors derive from an adult with an advanced solid tumor such as melanoma, head and neck, liver or kidney cancer.

Only one count was recorded for this clone. This CDR3 is CASSLADIGLASTDTQYF. CDR3 bases: TGCGCCAGCAGCTTGGCAGATATCGGCTTAGCCTCCACAGATACGCAGTATTTT. J is TRBJ2-3 and V is TRBV5-1; no definite D call. Trimming took off 0 bases at V and 2 bases at J, with 19 bases between the two ends. CDR1 SGHRS and CDR2 YFSETQ come from the germline V gene. The CDR3 extends over 18 amino acids.

This sequence joins TRBV2 and TRBJ1-4; D not certain. V was clipped by 6 bases and J by 8 bases, with 22 bases between them. CDR3 length equals 16 residues. Per the germline V gene, CDR1 is SNHLY and CDR2 is FYNNEI. CDR3 nucleotides: TGTGCCAGCAGCAGAGAGACCGGGATGGGGAGCGAAAAACTGTTTTTT. It specifies CASSRETGMGSEKLFF.

The J gene is TRBJ1-1, the V gene TRBV29-1; D is perhaps TRBD1 (5 bases). The CDR3 is made up of 12 amino acids. The V end lost 4 bases, the J end lost 4 bases, and 10 bases lay between the germline ends. Germline lookup yields CDR1 SQVTM and CDR2 ANQGSEA. CDR3 loop: CSVGVRGTEAFF. In nucleotides, the CDR3 is TGCAGCGTTGGGGTTAGGGGCACTGAAGCTTTCTTT. The whole variable domain, remainder taken from reference TRBV29-1 and TRBJ1-1, is SAVISQKPSRDICQRGTSLTIQCQVDSQVTMMFWYRQQPGQSLTLIATANQGSEATYESGFVIDKFPISRPNLTFSTLTVSNMSPEDSSIYLCSVGVRGTEAFFGQGTRLTVV.

This clone was seen a single time. The chain couples TRBV28 to TRBJ2-5; a weak D match, TRBD1 (5 bases). The J call is doubtful: the DNA matches TRBJ2-7 better. Germline-derived CDR1 and CDR2 are MDHEN and SYDVKM. The CDR3 contains 15 residues. CDR3 DNA: TGTGCCAGCAGTACGCGCGACAGCAGCTCCTACGAGCAGTACTTC. Translated: CASSTRDSSSYEQYF.

CDR3 DNA sequence: TGTGCCAGCATCTCAGGGGGCCACAATGAGCAGTTCTTC. It specifies CASISGGHNEQFF. This sequence joins TRBV28 and TRBJ2-1, with 8 bases identical to TRBD1. Germline assignment: CDR1 MDHEN and CDR2 SYDVKM. The CDR3 runs 13 residues. The trim removed 7 bases at V and 5 bases at J, leaving 4 bases unmatched.

The chain has TRBV5-5 and TRBJ1-1; no reliable D call. The CDR3 length is 14 residues. V lost 4 bases and J lost 0, with 10 bases in between. Germline V lookup: CDR1 SGHKS, CDR2 YYEKEE (reference sequence). This CDR3 reads CASSPDMVNTEAFF. The CDR3 DNA reads TGTGCCAGCAGCCCTGACATGGTGAACACTGAAGCTTTCTTT. Full variable domain (outside the CDR3, taken from reference TRBV5-5 and TRBJ1-1): DAGVTQSPTHLIKTRGQQVTLRCSPISGHKSVSWYQQVLGQGPQFIFQYYEKEERGRGNFPDRFSARQFPNYSSELNVNALLLGDSALYLCASSPDMVNTEAFFGQGTRLTVV.

V and J are TRBV4-1 and TRBJ2-2; 16 bases fit TRBD2. Losses at the gene ends were 3 bases for V and 4 bases for J; bases not matched to a gene: 11. The CDR3 is 20 amino acids. Germline V gene data show CDR1 as MGHRA and CDR2 as YSYEKL. DNA of the CDR3: TGCGCCAGCAGCCACCCGGGACTAGCGGGAGGGCCTGGGGTCACCGGGGAGCTGTTTTTT. As protein: CASSHPGLAGGPGVTGELFF.

V gene TRBV5-1 combines with J gene TRBJ2-2; 7 nucleotides line up with TRBD2. Germline-derived CDR1 and CDR2 are SGHRS and YFSETQ. Trimming removed 3 bases from V and 5 bases from J; junction bases left unmatched: 7. The CDR3 has 15 residues. The CDR3 DNA reads TGCGCCAGCAGCTCAACAGCGGGATCTACCGGGGAGCTGTTTTTT. Translating gives CASSSTAGSTGELFF.

The V gene is TRBV2, the J gene TRBJ2-3; 11 bases map to TRBD1. The CDR3 covers 16 residues. CDR1 and CDR2 (germline): SNHLY, FYNNEI. Unmatched junction bases numbered 12, after V lost 9 bases and J lost 4 bases. In DNA form, the CDR3 reads TGTGCCAGTAATCCCTCCGTGGGACAGGGGGCAGATACGCAGTATTTT. Translating it yields CASNPSVGQGADTQYF.

This clone has a handful of counts. V usage is TRBV7-9 and J usage is TRBJ1-6; 8 bases agree with TRBD1. The junction had 9 bases not matched to a gene; V was cut back by 5 bases and J by 9 bases. Germline-derived CDR1 and CDR2 are SEHNR and FQNEAQ (reference sequence). The CDR3 extends over 15 amino acids. The CDR3 sequence: CASSNGGQGGSPLHF. In nucleotides, the CDR3 is TGTGCCAGCAGCAACGGCGGACAGGGAGGTTCACCCCTCCACTTT.

The CDR3 here is CSVEEDRYQPQHF. The DNA for the CDR3 is TGCAGCGTTGAAGAAGACAGATATCAGCCCCAGCATTTT. The J gene is TRBJ1-5, the V gene TRBV29-1, with a tentative D call TRBD1 (5 bases). Trimming pared 0 bases from V and 5 bases from J, leaving 8 bases between. The CDR3 has 13 residues. Germline V CDR1 and CDR2: SQVTM, ANQGSEA. The full variable domain, with the rest looked up from reference TRBV29-1 and TRBJ1-5, is SAVISQKPSRDICQRGTSLTIQCQVDSQVTMMFWYRQQPGQSLTLIATANQGSEATYESGFVIDKFPISRPNLTFSTLTVSNMSPEDSSIYLCSVEEDRYQPQHFGDGTRLSIL.

The sample holds one count of this clone. The rearrangement links TRBV6-1 to TRBJ2-2; 9 bases are shared with TRBD2. Germline CDR1 is MNHNS and CDR2 is SASEGT. J gave up 5 bases and V 5 bases, and 6 bases lay outside the gene matches. There are 15 residues in the CDR3. CDR3 nucleotides: TGTGCCAGCAGTTCAGGCGGGAGGGAGACCGGGGAGCTGTTTTTT. It specifies CASSSGGRETGELFF.

The chain recombines TRBV18 with TRBJ2-7; 9 bases align to TRBD2. CDR1 is KGHSH and CDR2 is LQKENI in the germline V gene. Trimming at V came to 4 bases and at J to 3 bases, leaving 7 bases not matched to a gene. The length of the CDR3 is 15 residues. The CDR3 region is CASSQGLAIGYEQYF. DNA for the CDR3: TGTGCCAGCTCACAGGGACTAGCAATCGGCTACGAGCAGTACTTC.

The chain combines TRBV28 with TRBJ1-1; 9 bases line up with TRBD1. The CDR3 length is 16 residues. Germline CDR1 reads MDHEN; CDR2 reads SYDVKM. V lost 5 bases, J lost 8 bases, and 15 bases stayed unmatched. CDR3 sequence reads: CASSPTDGTGWLEAFF. CDR3 in DNA: TGTGCCAGCAGTCCTACAGATGGGACAGGGTGGTTGGAAGCTTTCTTT.

This chain links TRBV28 with TRBJ2-2, with D tentatively TRBD2 (6 bases). This CDR3 spans 18 amino acids. V was shortened by 2 bases and J by 7 bases, with 23 bases between the two germline ends. Germline V gene lookup returns CDR1 MDHEN and CDR2 SYDVKM. The CDR3, as DNA: TGTGCCAGCAGTTTAGGGCTCCGGGACTCTAGGTGGAACGGGGAGCTGTTTTTT. As protein: CASSLGLRDSRWNGELFF. The variable domain in full, with the rest retrieved from reference TRBV28 and TRBJ2-2, is DVKVTQSSRYLVKRTGEKVFLECVQDMDHENMFWYRQDPGLGLRLIYFSYDVKMKEKGDIPEGYSVSREKKERFSLILESASTNQTSMYLCASSLGLRDSRWNGELFFGEGSRLTVL.

The chain combines TRBV7-2 with TRBJ2-3, with 7 nucleotides matching TRBD2. Germline trimming cut 5 bases from V and 1 base from J; bases unmatched to any gene: 12. The CDR3 runs 17 residues. The germline V gene has CDR1 SGHTA and CDR2 FQGNSA. CDR3 protein: CASSKSNPAGGTDTQYF. CDR3 nucleotide sequence: TGTGCCAGCAGCAAATCGAACCCTGCGGGAGGCACAGATACGCAGTATTTT.

The V call is TRBV14, the J call TRBJ1-6; 11 bases agree with TRBD1. This CDR3 comprises 14 residues. Unmatched junction bases numbered 2, after V lost 4 bases and J lost 9 bases. The germline V gene encodes CDR1 SGHDN and CDR2 FVKESK. In DNA, the CDR3 is TGTGCCAGCAGCCGGACAGGGGGCGTTTCACCCCTCCACTTT. It encodes CASSRTGGVSPLHF.

The rearrangement links TRBV2 to TRBJ1-6, with D perhaps TRBD1 (6 bases). Trimming shortened V by 6 bases and J by 8 bases, and 17 bases separated the two germline ends. The CDR3 sequence is 15 residues long. The V gene's germline CDR1 is SNHLY and CDR2 FYNNEI. The CDR3 sequence is CASSNQGNYYSPLHF. The CDR3 region has the DNA TGTGCCAGCAGCAACCAGGGGAATTATTATTCACCCCTCCACTTT.

The chain carries TRBV21-1 and TRBJ2-7; the tabulated D call, TRBD2, remains unverified against the DNA. TRBV21-1 is a pseudogene segment. This CDR3 is built from 14 residues. CDR3 in amino acids: CASSKESERYEQYF. The CDR3 DNA follows: TGTGCCAGCAGCAAAGAATCTGAACGGTACGAGCAGTACTTC.

The CDR3: CASSEQGTGTTGELFF. Written as DNA, the CDR3 is TGTGCCAGCAGTGAGCAAGGGACAGGCACCACCGGGGAGCTGTTTTTT. The chain recombines TRBV2 with TRBJ2-2; 8 nucleotides match TRBD1. CDR3 length equals 16 residues. Germline-derived CDR1 and CDR2 are SNHLY and FYNNEI. V trimming: 3 bases; J trimming: 4 bases; junction bases outside the gene matches: 7.

This clone appeared a single time. V gene TRBV18 combines with J gene TRBJ2-1, with 8 positions matching TRBD1. There are 16 residues in the CDR3. V lost 6 bases, J lost 0 bases, and 7 bases stayed unmatched. The germline gives CDR1 KGHSH, CDR2 LQKENI. The CDR3 DNA follows: TGTGCCAGCTCTCCAAGGACAGGGAGCTCCTACAATGAGCAGTTCTTC. Its translation is CASSPRTGSSYNEQFF. Full variable domain (outside the CDR3, taken from reference TRBV18 and TRBJ2-1): NAGVMQNPRHLVRRRGQEARLRCSPMKGHSHVYWYRQLPEEGLKFMVYLQKENIIDESGMPKERFSAEFPKEGPSILRIQQVVRGDSAAYFCASSPRTGSSYNEQFFGPGTRLTVL.

The chain uses TRBV7-8 and TRBJ2-2; D gene ambiguous. The CDR3 is 10 amino acids. CDR1 SGHVS and CDR2 FQNEAQ come from the germline V gene. The ends were cut back, 5 bases at V and 6 bases at J, with 1 base in the middle. The chain's CDR3 is CASSPGELFF. The CDR3 region has the DNA TGTGCCAGCAGCCCCGGGGAGCTGTTTTTT.

The V call is TRBV15, the J call TRBJ1-1; D gene ambiguous. This CDR3 contains 15 residues. Per germline, CDR1 LNHNV and CDR2 YYDKDF (reference sequence). V lost 1 base and J 2 bases, leaving 11 bases between the germline ends. CDR3 DNA: TGTGCCACCAGCAGAGCCGCAGGCACAAACACTGAAGCTTTCTTT. Protein sequence: CATSRAAGTNTEAFF.

The chain has TRBV19 and TRBJ2-3, with D unclear. Germline CDR1 and CDR2: LNHDA and SQIVND (reference sequence). This CDR3 has 15 amino acids. Trimming left V 2 bases short and J 0 bases short, with 9 bases between. CDR3 bases: TGTGCCAGTAGTATACGGCTTACTAGCACAGATACGCAGTATTTT. As protein: CASSIRLTSTDTQYF.

The gene calls are TRBV6-5 and TRBJ1-1, with 7 bases aligning to TRBD1. In germline, CDR1 is MNHEY, CDR2 SVGAGI. Germline trimming cut 7 bases from V and 1 base from J; bases unmatched to any gene: 6. CDR3 size: 14 residues. This chain's CDR3 is CASTKWDRNTEAFF. CDR3 nucleotide sequence: TGTGCCAGCACCAAGTGGGACAGGAACACTGAAGCTTTCTTT.

The J gene is TRBJ2-5, the V gene TRBV29-1, with D perhaps given as TRBD1 or TRBD2 (6 bases each). CDR1 SQVTM and CDR2 ANQGSEA come from the germline V gene. The germline V and J ends were trimmed by 0 bases and 3 bases, with 14 bases remaining between them. There are 15 residues in the CDR3. The CDR3 spells CSVEDRGAEKETQYF. The DNA for the CDR3 is TGCAGCGTTGAAGATAGGGGGGCGGAGAAAGAGACCCAGTACTTC.

The chain employs TRBV7-9 and TRBJ2-3, with 8 bases that match TRBD1. The V gene end was trimmed by 4 bases and the J gene end by 10 bases; junction bases not matched to a gene: 13. There are 15 residues in the CDR3. Germline V CDR1 and CDR2: SEHNR, FQNEAQ (reference sequence). The CDR3 DNA sequence: TGTGCCAGCAGCTACACAGGGGGTACTGGGGCGGCGCAGTATTTT. This gives the protein CASSYTGGTGAAQYF. Based on the CDR3 plus reference TRBV7-9 and TRBJ2-3, the full variable domain is DTGVSQNPRHKITKRGQNVTFRCDPISEHNRLYWYRQTLGQGPEFLTYFQNEAQLEKSRLLSDRFSAERPKGSFSTLEIQRTEQGDSAMYLCASSYTGGTGAAQYFGPGTRLTVL.

The V gene is TRBV6-1, the J gene TRBJ1-5, with D perhaps TRBD1 (5 bases). This CDR3 comprises 12 residues. V lost 2 bases, J lost 11 bases, and 10 bases lay in between. CDR1 and CDR2 (germline): MNHNS, SASEGT. The CDR3 region has the DNA TGTGCCAGCAGTGAATCAGGGTATGCCCAGCATTTT. Translating it yields CASSESGYAQHF.

The chain recombines TRBV2 with TRBJ1-3, with 8 bases matching TRBD1. Germline V gene data show CDR1 as SNHLY and CDR2 as FYNNEI. The CDR3 length is 17 residues. Unmatched junction bases numbered 9, after V lost 4 bases and J lost 1 base. The CDR3 protein is CASSGGQGRGSGNTIYF. The DNA for the CDR3 is TGTGCCAGCAGTGGTGGACAGGGTCGTGGTTCTGGAAACACCATATATTTT.

In its sample, this clone was seen once. The CDR3 nucleotides are TGTGCCAGCAGTTACTCGCGCAATCGACTTGAAGCTTTCTTT. It is translated as CASSYSRNRLEAFF. J is TRBJ1-1 and V is TRBV6-5; no clear D. The CDR3 runs 14 residues. CDR1 is MNHEY and CDR2 is SVGAGI in the germline V gene. The V end lost 0 bases, the J end lost 7 bases, and 12 bases lay between the germline ends.